These T cell receptor beta chains were read from a single sample in a study of cytomegalovirus exposure and HLA in healthy donors. The method was immunoSEQ multiplex PCR; TCRdb's version includes in-frame clones alone and lacks a portion of them. The sample contains some 150,000 clones, roughly 77% of which appear only once. What was sequenced was PBMCs. The receptors shown here come from a man younger than 45 in good health and CMV-seropositive. CDR3s include the opening cysteine and the closing phenylalanine or tryptophan. A D gene is named only where the DNA matches it firmly. The size entry is marked missing in some rows and otherwise reads once, few, many or a size class.

j_call	clone_size	d_call	v_call	cdr3_nt	cdr3_aa
TRBJ2-7	-	TRBD1	TRBV5-1	TGCGCCAGCAGCTTGGCTCCGAGGGGACAGAAAGCTTTCGAGCAGTACTTC	CASSLAPRGQKAFEQYF
TRBJ1-3	-	-	TRBV7-2	TGTGCCAGCAGCCTCCGTCCCTCTGGAAACACCATATATTTT	CASSLRPSGNTIYF
TRBJ2-1	-	TRBD2	TRBV9	TGTGCCAGCAGCGAGTTCTCCGGTGGAGCGGGGGGGCCTTTGGAGTTCTTC	CASSEFSGGAGGPLEFF
TRBJ1-6	-	-	TRBV5-1	TGCGCCAGCAGCTTGGCCTCGGGGAACTATAATTCACCCCTCCACTTT	CASSLASGNYNSPLHF
TRBJ2-1	-	TRBD1	TRBV7-3	TGTGCCAGCAGCGTAGCCCCGGGACAGATTAACAATGAGCAGTTCTTC	CASSVAPGQINNEQFF
TRBJ2-5	-	-	TRBV7-7	TGTGCCAGCAGCTCAGGGGTTATTCTAGAAGAGACCCAGTACTTC	CASSSGVILEETQYF
TRBJ1-1	-	-	TRBV5-5	TGTGCCAGCAGCCTGGCCCTTAACACTGAAGCTTTCTTT	CASSLALNTEAFF
TRBJ2-2	few	-	TRBV9	TGTGCCAGCAGCGTAGATGCGGGGAACACCGGGGAGCTGTTTTTT	CASSVDAGNTGELFF
TRBJ1-1	-	-	TRBV27	TGTGCCAGCAGTTTGCAGGAAAGGAACACTGAAGCTTTCTTT	CASSLQERNTEAFF
TRBJ1-6	-	TRBD1	TRBV6-5	TGTGCCAGCAGCCGGACAGGGGTTTTGAATTCACCCCTCCACTTT	CASSRTGVLNSPLHF
TRBJ2-7	once	TRBD1	TRBV5-1	TGCGCCAGCAGCCTAGGGACAGGGGCCTACGAGCAGTACTTC	CASSLGTGAYEQYF
TRBJ2-7	few	TRBD1	TRBV4-1	TGCGCCAGCAGCCAATTACCGGGACAGGGGTCCTACGAGCAGTACTTC	CASSQLPGQGSYEQYF
TRBJ1-5	few	TRBD1	TRBV28	TGTGCCAGCAGCACACAGGGGGCGGGACAGCCCCAGCATTTT	CASSTQGAGQPQHF
TRBJ2-1	few	TRBD2	TRBV10-3	TGTGCCATCAGAAAAACTAGCGTAGGCTCCTACAATGAGCAGTTCTTC	CAIRKTSVGSYNEQFF
TRBJ2-5	-	TRBD1	TRBV15	TGTGCCACCAGCAGAGAGGGGACAGGTTTGTTAGAGACCCAGTACTTC	CATSREGTGLLETQYF
TRBJ2-1	-	TRBD1	TRBV5-6	TGTGCCAGCAGACCCCGGGACAGGTTGATTTGGGAGCAGTTCTTC	CASRPRDRLIWEQFF
TRBJ2-2	-	TRBD1	TRBV5-4	TGTGCCAGCAGCCCTAAGGACAGGGCGAACACCGGGGAGCTGTTTTTT	CASSPKDRANTGELFF
TRBJ2-5	once	-	TRBV30	TGTGCCTGGAGTCCCATGGGTAGCGCGGAGACCCAGTACTTC	CAWSPMGSAETQYF
TRBJ2-7	-	-	TRBV9	TGTGCCAGCAGCGTACGAGGCCGGCCGGGAGTCTACGAGCAGTACTTC	CASSVRGRPGVYEQYF
TRBJ2-7	-	-	TRBV7-2	TGTGCCAGCAGCTTAGGGCCAGATACCTACGAGCAGTACTTC	CASSLGPDTYEQYF
TRBJ2-3	-	TRBD1	TRBV27	TGTGCCAGCCTTACGACAGGGTCTGGAGATACGCAGTATTTT	CASLTTGSGDTQYF
TRBJ2-3	-	-	TRBV2	TGTGCCAGCAGTGAAGCACTAGTGGATACGCAGTATTTT	CASSEALVDTQYF
TRBJ1-5	-	TRBD1	TRBV5-5	TGTGCCAGCAGCCCGGACAGGTATCAGCCCCAGCATTTT	CASSPDRYQPQHF
TRBJ2-5	-	TRBD2	TRBV5-4	TGTGCCAGCAGCTTTCGGGGGGGCCGGGAGACCCAGTACTTC	CASSFRGGRETQYF
TRBJ2-2	-	TRBD2	TRBV10-1	TGCGCCAGCAGTGAGCATGTATTGGGGGGGAGGAACACCGGGGAGCTGTTTTTT	CASSEHVLGGRNTGELFF
TRBJ2-5	-	TRBD2	TRBV5-1	TGCGCCAGCAGCTTGGGACTAGCGGATTACGAGACCCAGTACTTC	CASSLGLADYETQYF
TRBJ1-4	-	-	TRBV10-3	TGTGCCATCAGCCAAGGGGGGGTAGAGGAAAAACTGTTTTTT	CAISQGGVEEKLFF